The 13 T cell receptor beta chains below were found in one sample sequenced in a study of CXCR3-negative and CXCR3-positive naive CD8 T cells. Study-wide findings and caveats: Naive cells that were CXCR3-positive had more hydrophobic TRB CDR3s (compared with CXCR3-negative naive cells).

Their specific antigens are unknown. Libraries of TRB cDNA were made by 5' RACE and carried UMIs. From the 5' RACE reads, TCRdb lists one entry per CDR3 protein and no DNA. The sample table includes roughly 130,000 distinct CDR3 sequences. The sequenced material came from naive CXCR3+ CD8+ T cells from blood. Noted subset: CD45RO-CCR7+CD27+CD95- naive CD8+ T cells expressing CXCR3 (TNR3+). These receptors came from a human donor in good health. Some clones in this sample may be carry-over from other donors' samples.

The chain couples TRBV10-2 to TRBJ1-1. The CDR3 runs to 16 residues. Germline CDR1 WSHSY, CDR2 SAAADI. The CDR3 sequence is CASSEWGGGQNTEAFF.

CDR3 protein: CASSLVLLDVKTQYF. The chain has TRBV7-6 and TRBJ2-5. CDR1 is SGHVS, CDR2 FNYEAQ, per germline. The CDR3 runs to 15 residues.

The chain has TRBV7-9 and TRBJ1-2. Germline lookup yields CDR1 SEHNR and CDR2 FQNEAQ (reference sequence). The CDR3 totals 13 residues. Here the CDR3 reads CASSFAGNYGYTF.

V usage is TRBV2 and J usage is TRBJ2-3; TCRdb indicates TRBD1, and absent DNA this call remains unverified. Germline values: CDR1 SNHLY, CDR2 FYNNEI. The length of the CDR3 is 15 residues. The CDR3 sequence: CASSEIQGRTNTQYF. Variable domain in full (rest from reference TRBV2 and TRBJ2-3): EPEVTQTPSHQVTQMGQEVILRCVPISNHLYFYWYRQILGQKVEFLVSFYNNEISEKSEIFDDQFSVERPDGSNFTLKIRSTKLEDSAMYFCASSEIQGRTNTQYFGPGTRLTVL.

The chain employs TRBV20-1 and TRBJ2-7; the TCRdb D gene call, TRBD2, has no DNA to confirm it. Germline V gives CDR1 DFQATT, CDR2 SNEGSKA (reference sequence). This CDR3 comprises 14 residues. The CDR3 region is CSARDLAGPYEQYF.

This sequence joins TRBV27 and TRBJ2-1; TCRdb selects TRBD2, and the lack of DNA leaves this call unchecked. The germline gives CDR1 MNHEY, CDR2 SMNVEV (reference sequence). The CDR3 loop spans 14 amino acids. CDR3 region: CASSPSGRINEQFF.

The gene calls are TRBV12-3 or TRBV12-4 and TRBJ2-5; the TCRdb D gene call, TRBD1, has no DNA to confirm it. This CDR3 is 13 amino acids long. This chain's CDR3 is CASSGTIQETQYF.

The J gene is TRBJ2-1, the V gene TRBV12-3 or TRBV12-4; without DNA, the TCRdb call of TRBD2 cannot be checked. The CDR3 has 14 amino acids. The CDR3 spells CASRTSGGDNEQFF.

The chain's CDR3 is CASSLALGPDEKLFF. The rearrangement joins TRBV7-9 to TRBJ1-4; as DNA is missing, the TRBD1 call by TCRdb cannot be tested. CDR1 is SEHNR, CDR2 FQNEAQ, per germline (reference sequence). This CDR3 is 15 amino acids long.

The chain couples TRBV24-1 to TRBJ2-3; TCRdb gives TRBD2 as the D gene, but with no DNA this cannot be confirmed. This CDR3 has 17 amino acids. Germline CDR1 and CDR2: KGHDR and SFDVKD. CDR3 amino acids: CATSDAGRISGTDTQYF.

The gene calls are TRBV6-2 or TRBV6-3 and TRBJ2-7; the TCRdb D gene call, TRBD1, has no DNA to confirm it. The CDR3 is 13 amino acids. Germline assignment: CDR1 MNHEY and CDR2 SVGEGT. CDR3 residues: CASAGLPPREQYF.

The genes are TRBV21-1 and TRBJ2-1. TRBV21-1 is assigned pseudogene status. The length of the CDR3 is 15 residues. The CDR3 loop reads CASSKPGRRWDEQFF.

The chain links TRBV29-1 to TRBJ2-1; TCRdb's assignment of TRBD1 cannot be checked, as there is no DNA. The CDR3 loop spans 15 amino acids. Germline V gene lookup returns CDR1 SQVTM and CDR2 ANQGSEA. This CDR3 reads CSVVGGPDSYNEQFF.